The 27 T cell receptor beta chains presented below share a single source sample, sequenced in a study of cytomegalovirus exposure and HLA in healthy donors. This PCR relied on a set of 60 Vbeta primers and 13 Jbeta primers. This table comes from immunoSEQ multiplex PCR, and its TCRdb copy is limited to in-frame clones, with some not included. The table lists around 250,000 clones, approximately 80% of them singletons. The material sequenced was PBMCs. Receptor source: a woman aged 60-75 years in good health and CMV-seropositive.

The chain uses TRBV5-6 and TRBJ2-1; 12 nucleotides match TRBD2. From germline, CDR1 is SGHDT and CDR2 YYEEEE. V was clipped by 7 bases and J by 9 bases; unmatched bases: 17. This CDR3 is 17 amino acids long. For the CDR3, the DNA is TGTGCCAGCCGGCGTAGTCTAGCGGGGGGGGGTGGTGGTGAGCAGTTCTTC. As protein: CASRRSLAGGGGGEQFF.

The chain is built from TRBV19 and TRBJ2-2, with 8 bases matching TRBD2. The germline CDR1 and CDR2 sequences are LNHDA and SQIVND (reference sequence). V lost 6 bases and J lost 3; bases outside the gene matches: 9. This CDR3 is 16 amino acids long. The CDR3 DNA reads TGTGCCAGTAGGCTCCGGGAGGGATCCTACACCGGGGAGCTGTTTTTT. This sequence encodes CASRLREGSYTGELFF.

This clone was seen only a few times. The rearrangement joins TRBV11-2 to TRBJ2-7; 8 bases are a match to TRBD1. Germline V gene data show CDR1 as SGHAT and CDR2 as FQNNGV. CDR3 length: 15 amino acids. Germline trimming cut 5 bases from V and 2 bases from J; bases unmatched to any gene: 8. DNA for the CDR3: TGTGCCAGCAGCCCGCGGACAGGGTGGACCTACGAGCAGTACTTC. This sequence encodes CASSPRTGWTYEQYF.

This rearrangement joins TRBV4-2 to TRBJ2-1; tentatively, D is TRBD2 (5 bases). In germline, CDR1 is LGHNA, CDR2 YNFKEQ. There are 14 residues in the CDR3. Between the trimmed V and J ends, which lost 0 bases and 5 bases, there was a span of 8 bases. As DNA, the CDR3 is TGTGCCAGCAGCCAAGACCTAGCAAACAATGAGCAGTTCTTC. Residues: CASSQDLANNEQFF.

The chain is built from TRBV4-1 and TRBJ2-5; 13 positions match TRBD2. The CDR3 extends over 16 amino acids. The trim removed 4 bases at V and 0 bases at J, leaving 2 bases unmatched. From germline, CDR1 is MGHRA and CDR2 YSYEKL. The CDR3 sequence: CASSRLAGGNQETQYF. The CDR3 DNA is TGCGCCAGCAGCCGACTAGCGGGAGGAAACCAAGAGACCCAGTACTTC.

The chain uses TRBV5-1 and TRBJ2-5, with TRBD1 identical over 9 bases. V lost 3 bases to trimming and J lost 3 bases; unmatched junction nucleotides: 3. This CDR3 region has 14 residues. Germline V lookup: CDR1 SGHRS, CDR2 YFSETQ. The CDR3 DNA sequence: TGCGCCAGCAGCTCCGGGACAGGGAAAGAGACCCAGTACTTC. It yields the protein CASSSGTGKETQYF.

The chain couples TRBV11-2 to TRBJ2-5; possibly TRBD1 for D (6 bases). The CDR3 totals 16 residues. CDR1 is SGHAT, CDR2 FQNNGV, per germline. Trimming took 6 bases from V and 3 from J, leaving 20 bases between them. The CDR3 spells CASSSFRDTRKETQYF. The CDR3 bases are TGTGCCAGCAGTTCTTTCCGGGACACCCGGAAAGAGACCCAGTACTTC.

The chain recombines TRBV27 with TRBJ2-3; D is possibly TRBD2 (5 bases). The germline V and J ends were trimmed by 7 bases and 1 base, with 15 bases remaining between them. Germline V gene sequence: CDR1 MNHEY, CDR2 SMNVEV (reference sequence). The CDR3 sequence is 15 residues long. CDR3 loop: CASTLGAGRTDTQYF. CDR3 in DNA: TGTGCCAGCACCCTCGGCGCGGGTCGCACAGATACGCAGTATTTT.

This clone appeared a single time. This chain connects TRBV10-3 to TRBJ2-2; 7 positions match TRBD2. This CDR3 region has 13 residues. Trimming removed 8 bases from V and 5 bases from J; junction bases left unmatched: 5. CDR1 ENHRY and CDR2 SYGVKD come from the germline V gene. CDR3 DNA sequence: TGTGCCATCTCGCGGGAGACTACCGGGGAGCTGTTTTTT. Amino acids: CAISRETTGELFF.

The chain carries TRBV5-1 and TRBJ2-2; 9 bases align to TRBD1. Trimming cost V 4 bases and J 1 base; bases outside gene matches: 2. Germline values: CDR1 SGHRS, CDR2 YFSETQ. This CDR3 contains 15 residues. In DNA form, the CDR3 reads TGCGCCAGCAGCGTGGGACAGGGGAACACCGGGGAGCTGTTTTTT. It codes for CASSVGQGNTGELFF.

The V gene is TRBV5-4, the J gene TRBJ2-7; 9 bases align to TRBD2. CDR3 length: 15 residues. Trimming took 2 bases from V and 2 from J; bases not matched to a gene: 5. Germline V CDR1 and CDR2: SGHNT, YYREEE (reference sequence). The CDR3 is CASSLRREGPYEQYF. The DNA of the CDR3 is TGTGCCAGCAGCTTAAGGCGGGAGGGGCCCTACGAGCAGTACTTC.

The chain employs TRBV11-2 and TRBJ2-7; possible D gene TRBD1, 6 bases. The V end lost 5 bases, the J end lost 1 base, and 15 bases lay between the germline ends. Looked up from germline, CDR1 is SGHAT and CDR2 is FQNNGV. The CDR3 runs to 15 residues. In nucleotides, the CDR3 is TGTGCCAGCAGCGTTAGTTGGGACAAGTCCTACGAGCAGTACTTC. Encoded protein: CASSVSWDKSYEQYF.

This clone was observed a handful of times. The chain recombines TRBV5-6 with TRBJ2-3; the match to TRBD1 covers 8 bases. This CDR3 has 16 residues. Germline V gives CDR1 SGHDT, CDR2 YYEEEE. The V segment lost 4 bases and the J segment 4 bases; nucleotides outside the gene matches: 11. DNA for the CDR3: TGTGCCAGCAGCGAATCGGGCAGGGGGCCCCCAGATACGCAGTATTTT. It translates to CASSESGRGPPDTQYF.

This chain uses TRBV18 with TRBJ2-5, with TRBD2 identical over 10 bases. V shed 5 bases and J 2 bases; nucleotides not matched to a gene: 5. CDR1 is KGHSH, CDR2 LQKENI, per germline. The CDR3 has 15 residues. The CDR3 DNA reads TGTGCCAGCTCATCTAGGACTAGCGGTCAAGAGACCCAGTACTTC. Its translation: CASSSRTSGQETQYF.

The chain couples TRBV11-2 to TRBJ1-3, with unresolved D. V was shortened by 0 bases and J by 5 bases, with 5 bases between the two germline ends. CDR1 and CDR2 (germline): SGHAT, FQNNGV. The CDR3 extends over 13 amino acids. The CDR3 spells CASSLELRNTIYF. DNA for the CDR3: TGTGCCAGCAGCTTAGAACTCAGAAACACCATATATTTT.

This sequence joins TRBV5-4 and TRBJ2-7; TRBD2 agrees at 14 bases. The V gene end was trimmed by 4 bases and the J gene end by 6 bases; junction bases not matched to a gene: 6. The germline V gene encodes CDR1 SGHNT and CDR2 YYREEE (reference sequence). The CDR3 is 15 amino acids. CDR3 residues: CASSLGLAGGREQYF. CDR3 DNA: TGTGCCAGCAGCCTAGGACTAGCGGGAGGCCGCGAGCAGTACTTC.

The chain has TRBV18 and TRBJ2-7; 7 positions match TRBD1. The CDR3 is made up of 16 amino acids. Germline CDR1 is KGHSH and CDR2 is LQKENI. The ends lost 3 bases at V and 2 bases at J; junction bases unmatched: 10. Here the CDR3 DNA reads TGTGCCAGCTCACCCGTCACGGGACAGCTAACCTACGAGCAGTACTTC. This encodes CASSPVTGQLTYEQYF.

The rearrangement uses TRBV10-3 and TRBJ1-1, with TRBD1 as a possible D gene (5 bases). V lost 8 bases and J lost 0, with 10 bases in between. Germline values: CDR1 ENHRY, CDR2 SYGVKD. The CDR3 is 13 residues long. CDR3 nucleotide sequence: TGTGCCATCCAGGGCTCGTTGAACACTGAAGCTTTCTTT. Residues: CAIQGSLNTEAFF.

This chain links TRBV19 with TRBJ1-2, with D possibly being TRBD1 (5 bases). Trimming took off 10 bases at V and 7 bases at J, with 13 bases between the two ends. The CDR3 is made up of 11 amino acids. Germline CDR1 reads LNHDA; CDR2 reads SQIVND (reference sequence). The CDR3 loop reads CAIQGLGGYTF. As DNA, the CDR3 is TGTGCCATCCAGGGTTTAGGTGGCTACACCTTC. The complete variable domain, with remaining parts taken from reference TRBV19 and TRBJ1-2, reads DGGITQSPKYLFRKEGQNVTLSCEQNLNHDAMYWYRQDPGQGLRLIYYSQIVNDFQKGDIAEGYSVSREKKESFPLTVTSAQKNPTAFYLCAIQGLGGYTFGSGTRLTVV.

CDR3 in amino acids: CATAGLGSYEQYF. As DNA, the CDR3 is TGTGCCACCGCGGGACTAGGATCCTACGAGCAGTACTTC. This rearrangement joins TRBV2 to TRBJ2-7, with TRBD2 matching 8 bases. CDR1 and CDR2 from the germline V gene are SNHLY and FYNNEI. V shed 10 bases and J 1 base; nucleotides not matched to a gene: 6. The CDR3 length is 13 residues.

This clone was recorded a few times. V is TRBV29-1 and J is TRBJ2-1; no firm D call. V shed 5 bases and J shed 1 base, with 9 bases lying between them. CDR3 length: 13 residues. In germline, CDR1 is SQVTM, CDR2 ANQGSEA. The CDR3 bases are TGCAGCGTTTCCCCGGGTTCCTACAATGAGCAGTTCTTC. Translating it yields CSVSPGSYNEQFF.

Only one count was recorded for this clone. The rearrangement links TRBV15 to TRBJ2-3, with TRBD2 matching over 9 bases. This CDR3 spans 19 amino acids. V was pared by 1 base and J by 4 bases, with 15 bases of the junction left unmatched. Germline CDR1 and CDR2: LNHNV and YYDKDF (reference sequence). The CDR3 DNA follows: TGTGCCACCAGCAGAGGGACCGTTAGCGGGAGAGGGGGAGCAGATACGCAGTATTTT. It translates to CATSRGTVSGRGGADTQYF.

The CDR3 spells CASSLSWGRTGGQPQHF. CDR3 sequence (DNA): TGTGCCAGCAGTTTATCGTGGGGGCGGACAGGGGGTCAGCCCCAGCATTTT. This rearrangement joins TRBV28 to TRBJ1-5; 10 bases fit TRBD1. Germline loops: CDR1 MDHEN, CDR2 SYDVKM. Losses at the gene ends were 1 base for V and 6 bases for J; bases not matched to a gene: 9. This CDR3 spans 17 amino acids.

The chain links TRBV27 to TRBJ2-1; 10 bases match TRBD2. The CDR3 spans 16 residues. The V and J ends lost 5 bases and 7 bases, in that order; junction bases with no gene match: 11. Germline-derived CDR1 and CDR2 are MNHEY and SMNVEV (reference sequence). CDR3 sequence (DNA): TGTGCCAGCAGTCTAGCGTGGTTTAGCGGGAGGAATGAGCAGTTCTTC. Protein product: CASSLAWFSGRNEQFF.

The chain carries TRBV5-1 and TRBJ1-2; a possible D gene is TRBD1 (5 bases). The germline gives CDR1 SGHRS, CDR2 YFSETQ. The V and J ends lost 0 bases and 6 bases respectively, with 12 bases between them. The CDR3 is 14 amino acids. CDR3 in DNA: TGCGCCAGCAGCTTGGGGGCAGGGTTCGATGGCTACACCTTC. As protein: CASSLGAGFDGYTF. Using reference TRBV5-1 and TRBJ1-2 for the parts outside the CDR3, the full variable domain is KAGVTQTPRYLIKTRGQQVTLSCSPISGHRSVSWYQQTPGQGLQFLFEYFSETQRNKGNFPGRFSGRQFSNSRSEMNVSTLELGDSALYLCASSLGAGFDGYTFGSGTRLTVV.

The rearrangement uses TRBV10-3 and TRBJ2-3; D is ambiguous. This CDR3 has 12 amino acids. The ends were cut back, 8 bases at V and 4 bases at J, with 10 bases in the middle. CDR1 is ENHRY and CDR2 is SYGVKD in the germline V gene. CDR3 sequence reads: CAISESADTQYF. CDR3 bases: TGTGCCATCTCTGAGAGCGCAGATACGCAGTATTTT.

This clone was observed a single time. The V call is TRBV5-1, the J call TRBJ1-5; 10 nucleotides line up with TRBD1. Germline CDR1 SGHRS, CDR2 YFSETQ. Losses at the gene ends were 2 bases for V and 0 bases for J; bases not matched to a gene: 2. The CDR3 length is 16 residues. CDR3 nucleotides: TGCGCCAGCAGCTTAGGGACAGGGGATAGCAATCAGCCCCAGCATTTT. This translates into CASSLGTGDSNQPQHF.